This TCR beta chain was identified during a study of shared clonotypes between healthy human individuals. Looking at the study overall: The study used three CD4 naive, three CD4 memory, two CD8 naive and one CD8 memory plate per donor.

CD45RO-negative CD8 cells positively selected for CCR7 made up the naive population, which excluded terminally differentiated effector memory CD45RA+ cells. TCRdb's copy holds only in-frame clones and misses some; the assay was immunoSEQ multiplex PCR. The sample holds roughly 2.1 million clones; 85% to 95% are singletons and the top ten take under 2%. The germline V and J ends were trimmed by 10 bases and 7 bases, with 10 bases remaining between them. The CDR3 is 10 residues long. Germline V lookup: CDR1 SNHLY, CDR2 FYNNEI. Sequencing input: naive CD8+ T cells from PBMCs. The sequence derives from a man aged 18 to 35 in good health. Some clones in this sample may be carry-over from other donors' samples. This chain links TRBV2 with TRBJ1-2; no clear D gene. CDR3 region: CAIPPGGYTF. The CDR3 DNA reads as TGTGCCATACCGCCCGGTGGCTACACCTTC.